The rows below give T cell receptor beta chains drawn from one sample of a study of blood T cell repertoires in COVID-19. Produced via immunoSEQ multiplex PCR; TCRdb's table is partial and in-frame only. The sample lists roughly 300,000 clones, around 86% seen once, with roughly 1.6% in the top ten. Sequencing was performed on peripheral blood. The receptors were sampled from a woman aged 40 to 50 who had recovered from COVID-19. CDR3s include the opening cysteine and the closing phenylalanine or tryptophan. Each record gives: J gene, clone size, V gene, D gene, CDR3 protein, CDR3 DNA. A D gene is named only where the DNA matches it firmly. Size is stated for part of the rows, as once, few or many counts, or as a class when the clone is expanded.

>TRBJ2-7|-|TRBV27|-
CASSIQGYEQYF
TGTGCCAGCAGTATACAGGGTTACGAGCAGTACTTC
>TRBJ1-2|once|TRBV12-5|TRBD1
CASGLDRTGRRPYGYTF
TGTGCTAGTGGTTTGGACCGGACAGGCCGAAGGCCCTATGGCTACACCTTC
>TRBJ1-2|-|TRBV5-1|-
CASSLVPGSYGYTF
TGCGCCAGCAGCTTGGTTCCAGGGTCCTATGGCTACACCTTC
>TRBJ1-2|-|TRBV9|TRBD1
CASSPHRGQSYGYTF
TGTGCCAGCAGCCCCCACAGGGGGCAGTCCTATGGCTACACCTTC
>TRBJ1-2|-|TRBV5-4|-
CASMNRGYNYGYTF
TGTGCCAGTATGAATCGCGGGTATAACTATGGCTACACCTTC
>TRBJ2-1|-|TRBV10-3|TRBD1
CAIRGQGKSKNYNEQFF
TGTGCCATCAGGGGACAGGGAAAATCTAAGAACTACAATGAGCAGTTCTTC
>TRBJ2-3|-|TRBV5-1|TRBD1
CASSSGQTSTDTQYF
TGCGCCAGCAGCTCGGGACAGACTAGCACAGATACGCAGTATTTT
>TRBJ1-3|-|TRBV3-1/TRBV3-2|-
CASSPGRESGNTIYF
TGTGCCAGCAGCCCGGGAAGGGAATCTGGAAACACCATATATTTT
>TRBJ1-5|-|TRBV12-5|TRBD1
CASVRTGSNQPQHF
TGTGCTAGTGTGAGGACAGGGAGCAATCAGCCCCAGCATTTT
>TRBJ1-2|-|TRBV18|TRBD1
CASSPPGTGGAGRYTF
TGTGCCAGCTCACCCCCCGGGACAGGGGGCGCGGGTCGCTACACCTTC
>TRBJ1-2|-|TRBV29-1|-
CSVEDAEGYYGYTF
TGCAGCGTTGAAGATGCCGAGGGTTACTATGGCTACACCTTC
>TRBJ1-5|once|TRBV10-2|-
CASSGQANQPQHF
TGCGCCAGCAGTGGACAGGCCAATCAGCCCCAGCATTTT
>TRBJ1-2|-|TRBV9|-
CASSGDRSWYGYTF
TGTGCCAGCAGCGGCGACAGGAGCTGGTATGGCTACACCTTC
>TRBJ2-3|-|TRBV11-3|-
CASGGAGDTQYF
TGTGCCAGCGGGGGGGCCGGAGATACGCAGTATTTT
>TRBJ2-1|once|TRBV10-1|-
CASSEFGNPDEQFF
TGCGCCAGCAGCGAGTTCGGTAACCCGGATGAGCAGTTCTTC
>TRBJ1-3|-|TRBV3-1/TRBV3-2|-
CASSQGAAGWSNTIYF
TGTGCCAGCAGCCAAGGCGCGGCAGGGTGGAGTAACACCATATATTTT
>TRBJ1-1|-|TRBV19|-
CASSMRGASTEAFF
TGTGCCAGTAGTATGCGGGGGGCGAGTACTGAAGCTTTCTTT
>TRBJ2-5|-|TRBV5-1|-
CASSLFGGTETQYF
TGCGCCAGCAGCTTGTTCGGAGGCACGGAGACCCAGTACTTC
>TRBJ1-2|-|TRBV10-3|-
CAISSTGYPANYGYTF
TGTGCCATCAGTTCGACAGGTTACCCAGCTAACTATGGCTACACCTTC
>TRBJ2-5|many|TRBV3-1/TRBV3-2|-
CASSQYPLGEETQYF
TGTGCCAGCAGCCAATACCCCCTCGGGGAAGAGACCCAGTACTTC
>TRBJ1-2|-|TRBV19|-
CASSRSRGPIVRGYTF
TGTGCCAGTAGTAGGTCTCGAGGCCCCATCGTCCGAGGCTACACCTTC
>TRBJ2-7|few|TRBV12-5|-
CASGYFTYEQYF
TGTGCTAGTGGTTACTTTACCTACGAGCAGTACTTC
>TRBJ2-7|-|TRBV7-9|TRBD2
CASSFAGAGTSDMKQYF
TGTGCCAGCAGCTTTGCGGGGGCTGGGACTAGCGATATGAAGCAGTACTTC
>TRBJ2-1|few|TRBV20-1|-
CSATRSGEQFF
TGCAGTGCCACCCGTAGCGGTGAGCAGTTCTTC
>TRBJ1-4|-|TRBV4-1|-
CASSQQDEKLFF
TGCGCCAGCAGCCAGCAGGATGAAAAACTGTTTTTT
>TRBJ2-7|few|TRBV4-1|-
CASSQLPVDEQYF
TGCGCCAGCAGCCAGCTTCCAGTGGACGAGCAGTACTTC
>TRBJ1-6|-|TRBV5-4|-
CASSLGANSPLHF
TGTGCCAGCAGCTTGGGGGCCAATTCACCCCTCCACTTT
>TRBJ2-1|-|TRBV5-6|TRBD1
CASSLEDRVDEQFF
TGTGCCAGCAGCCTTGAAGACAGGGTGGATGAGCAGTTCTTC
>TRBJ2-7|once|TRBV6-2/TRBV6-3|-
CASSSPGYEQYF
TGTGCCAGCAGTTCCCCAGGGTACGAGCAGTACTTC
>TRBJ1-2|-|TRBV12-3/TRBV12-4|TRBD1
CASRETGTGYTF
TGTGCCAGCAGAGAGACAGGGACTGGCTACACCTTC
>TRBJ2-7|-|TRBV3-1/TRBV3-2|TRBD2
CASSLSAGAGEQYF
TGTGCCAGCAGCCTGTCAGCGGGGGCGGGGGAGCAGTACTTC
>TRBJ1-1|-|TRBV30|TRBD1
CAWSVGGQPPPEAFF
TGTGCCTGGAGTGTAGGGGGACAGCCTCCTCCTGAAGCTTTCTTT
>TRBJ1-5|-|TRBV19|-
CASSIQIVRNSNQPQHF
TGTGCCAGTAGTATCCAGATCGTTCGAAATAGCAATCAGCCCCAGCATTTT
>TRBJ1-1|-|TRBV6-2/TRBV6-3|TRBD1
CASSQPAQGTGAFF
TGTGCCAGCAGCCAGCCGGCTCAGGGGACAGGAGCTTTCTTT
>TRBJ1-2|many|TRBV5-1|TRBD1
CASSSLTGNYGYTF
TGCGCCAGCAGCTCCTTGACAGGGAACTATGGCTACACCTTC
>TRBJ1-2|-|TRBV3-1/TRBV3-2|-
CASSPTVGRGYTF
TGTGCCAGCAGCCCGACAGTAGGCAGGGGCTACACCTTC
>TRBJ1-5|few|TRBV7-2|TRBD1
CASSLGQGNQPQHF
TGTGCCAGCAGCTTAGGACAGGGGAATCAGCCCCAGCATTTT
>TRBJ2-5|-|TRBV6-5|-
CASSFQRARETQYF
TGTGCCAGCAGCTTCCAGCGAGCGAGGGAGACCCAGTACTTC
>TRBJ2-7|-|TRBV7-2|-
CASSLGGGTSLGEQYF
TGTGCCAGCAGCTTAGGGGGCGGGACCTCCCTAGGCGAGCAGTACTTC
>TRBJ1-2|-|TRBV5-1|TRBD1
CASSLGQGTIGYTF
TGCGCCAGCAGCTTGGGACAGGGAACGATTGGCTACACCTTC
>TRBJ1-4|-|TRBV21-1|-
CASSKRTRGYEKLFF
TGTGCCAGCAGCAAAAGAACCCGGGGGTATGAAAAACTGTTTTTT
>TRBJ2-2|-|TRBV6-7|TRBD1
CASRPGTDRTGELFF
TGTGCCAGCAGACCTGGGACAGACCGCACCGGGGAGCTGTTTTTT
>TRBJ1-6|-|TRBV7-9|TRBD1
CASKTTGTGALHF
TGTGCCAGCAAGACCACCGGGACAGGGGCCCTCCACTTT
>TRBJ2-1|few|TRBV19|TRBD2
CASSTSSGGGPYNEQFF
TGTGCCAGTAGTACCTCTAGCGGGGGGGGCCCCTACAATGAGCAGTTCTTC
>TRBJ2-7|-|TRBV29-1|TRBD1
CSVLCGQGYYEQYF
TGCAGCGTGCTTTGTGGACAGGGGTACTACGAGCAGTACTTC